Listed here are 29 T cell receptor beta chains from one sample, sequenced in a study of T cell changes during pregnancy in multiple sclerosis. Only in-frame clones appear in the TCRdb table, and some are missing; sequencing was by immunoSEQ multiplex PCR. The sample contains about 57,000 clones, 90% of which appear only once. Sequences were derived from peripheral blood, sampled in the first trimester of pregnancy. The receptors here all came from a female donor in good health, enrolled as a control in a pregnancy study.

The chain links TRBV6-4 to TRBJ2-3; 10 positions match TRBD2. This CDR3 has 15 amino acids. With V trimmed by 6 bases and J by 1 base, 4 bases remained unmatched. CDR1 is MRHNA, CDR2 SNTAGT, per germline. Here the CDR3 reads CASSHTSGGTDTQYF. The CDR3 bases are TGTGCCAGCAGCCATACTAGCGGGGGCACAGATACGCAGTATTTT.

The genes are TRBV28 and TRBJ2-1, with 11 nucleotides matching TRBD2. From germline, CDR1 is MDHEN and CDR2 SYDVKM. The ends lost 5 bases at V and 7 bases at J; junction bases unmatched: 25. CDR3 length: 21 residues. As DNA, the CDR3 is TGTGCCAGCAGTCCTGTCCCGGGACAGGACAGACTAGCGGGAACGCGAAATGAGCAGTTCTTC. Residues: CASSPVPGQDRLAGTRNEQFF.

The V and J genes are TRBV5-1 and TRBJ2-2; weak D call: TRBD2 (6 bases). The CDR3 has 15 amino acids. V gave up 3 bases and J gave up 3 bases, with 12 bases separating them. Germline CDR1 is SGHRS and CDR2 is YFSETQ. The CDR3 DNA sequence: TGCGCCAGCAGCTGGGGCGGGGTGGACACCGGGGAGCTGTTTTTT. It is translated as CASSWGGVDTGELFF.

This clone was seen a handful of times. The chain's CDR3 is CASTKGQIGTPLHF. The CDR3 bases are TGTGCCAGCACCAAGGGACAAATTGGGACCCCCCTCCACTTT. The genes are TRBV2 and TRBJ1-6, with D possibly TRBD1 on 6 matching bases. V was trimmed by 7 bases and J by 13 bases, leaving 20 bases between them. CDR1 SNHLY and CDR2 FYNNEI come from the germline V gene. The CDR3 runs to 14 residues. The full variable domain, with the rest looked up from reference TRBV2 and TRBJ1-6, is EPEVTQTPSHQVTQMGQEVILRCVPISNHLYFYWYRQILGQKVEFLVSFYNNEISEKSEIFDDQFSVERPDGSNFTLKIRSTKLEDSAMYFCASTKGQIGTPLHFGNGTRLTVT.

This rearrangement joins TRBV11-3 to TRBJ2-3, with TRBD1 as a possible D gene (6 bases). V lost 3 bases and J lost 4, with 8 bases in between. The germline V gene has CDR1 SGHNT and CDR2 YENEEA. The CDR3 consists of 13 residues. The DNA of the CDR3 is TGTGCCAGCAGCTTCACAGGGTCAGATACGCAGTATTTT. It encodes CASSFTGSDTQYF.

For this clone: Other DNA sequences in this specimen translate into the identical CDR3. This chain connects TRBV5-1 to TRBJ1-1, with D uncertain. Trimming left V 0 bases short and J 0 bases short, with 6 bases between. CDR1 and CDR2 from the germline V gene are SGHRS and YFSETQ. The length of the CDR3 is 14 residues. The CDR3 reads CASSLAGMNTEAFF. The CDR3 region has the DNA TGCGCCAGCAGCTTGGCCGGGATGAACACTGAAGCTTTCTTT.

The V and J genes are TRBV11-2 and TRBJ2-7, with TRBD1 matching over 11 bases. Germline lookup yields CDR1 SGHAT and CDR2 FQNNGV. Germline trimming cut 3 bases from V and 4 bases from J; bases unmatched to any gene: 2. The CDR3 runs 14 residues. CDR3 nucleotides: TGTGCCAGCAGCTTGGGGACAGGGGGTTACGAGCAGTACTTC. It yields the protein CASSLGTGGYEQYF.

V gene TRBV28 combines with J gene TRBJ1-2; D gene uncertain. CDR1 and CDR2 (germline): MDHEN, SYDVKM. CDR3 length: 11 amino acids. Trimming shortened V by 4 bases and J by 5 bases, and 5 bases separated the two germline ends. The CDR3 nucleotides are TGTGCCAGCAGTTCCCTATATGGCTACACCTTC. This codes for CASSSLYGYTF.

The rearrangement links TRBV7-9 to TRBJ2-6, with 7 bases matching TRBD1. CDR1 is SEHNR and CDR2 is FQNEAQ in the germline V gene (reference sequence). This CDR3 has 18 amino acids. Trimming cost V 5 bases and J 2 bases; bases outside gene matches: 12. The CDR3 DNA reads TGTGCCAGCAGCCCGATACCACAGGGACAGCCTGGGGCCAACGTCCTGACTTTC. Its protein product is CASSPIPQGQPGANVLTF.

For the CDR3, the DNA is TGTGCCAGCAGCTTAGCGGGAGCCCAATACAATGAGCAGTTCTTC. This encodes CASSLAGAQYNEQFF. This rearrangement joins TRBV6-1 to TRBJ2-1; 9 nucleotides agree with TRBD2. V was clipped by 6 bases and J by 4 bases; unmatched bases: 7. CDR1 and CDR2 from the germline V gene are MNHNS and SASEGT. The CDR3 is 15 residues long.

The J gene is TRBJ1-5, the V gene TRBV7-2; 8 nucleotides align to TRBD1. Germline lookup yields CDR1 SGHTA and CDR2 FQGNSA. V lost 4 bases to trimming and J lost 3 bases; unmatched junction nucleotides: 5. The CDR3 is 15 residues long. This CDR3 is CASSSSGGTNQPQHF. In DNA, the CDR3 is TGTGCCAGCAGCTCATCAGGGGGCACCAATCAGCCCCAGCATTTT.

The CDR3 DNA sequence: TGTGCCAGCAGTCCGTGGACAGGCGAACAAGAGACCCAGTACTTC. It specifies CASSPWTGEQETQYF. The chain uses TRBV27 and TRBJ2-5, with 7 bases identical to TRBD1. Germline V CDR1 and CDR2: MNHEY, SMNVEV (reference sequence). V dropped 5 bases and J dropped 2; count of bases not matched to a gene: 8. The CDR3 spans 15 residues.

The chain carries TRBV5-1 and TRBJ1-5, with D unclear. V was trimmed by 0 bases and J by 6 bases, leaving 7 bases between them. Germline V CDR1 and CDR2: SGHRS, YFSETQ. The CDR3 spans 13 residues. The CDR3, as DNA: TGCGCCAGCAGCTTGGTCCCCGGTCAGCCCCAGCATTTT. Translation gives CASSLVPGQPQHF. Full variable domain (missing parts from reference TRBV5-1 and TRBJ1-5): KAGVTQTPRYLIKTRGQQVTLSCSPISGHRSVSWYQQTPGQGLQFLFEYFSETQRNKGNFPGRFSGRQFSNSRSEMNVSTLELGDSALYLCASSLVPGQPQHFGDGTRLSIL.

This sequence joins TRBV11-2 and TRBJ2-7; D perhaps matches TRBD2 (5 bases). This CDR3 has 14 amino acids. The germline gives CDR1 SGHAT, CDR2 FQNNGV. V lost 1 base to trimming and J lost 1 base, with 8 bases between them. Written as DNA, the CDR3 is TGTGCCAGCAGCTTAGTAGCGCTTTCCTACGAGCAGTACTTC. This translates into CASSLVALSYEQYF.

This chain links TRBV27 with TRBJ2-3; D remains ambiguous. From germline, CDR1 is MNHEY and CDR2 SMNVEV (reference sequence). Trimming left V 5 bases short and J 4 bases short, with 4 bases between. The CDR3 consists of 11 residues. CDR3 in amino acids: CASSAADTQYF. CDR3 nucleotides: TGTGCCAGCAGTGCAGCAGATACGCAGTATTTT.

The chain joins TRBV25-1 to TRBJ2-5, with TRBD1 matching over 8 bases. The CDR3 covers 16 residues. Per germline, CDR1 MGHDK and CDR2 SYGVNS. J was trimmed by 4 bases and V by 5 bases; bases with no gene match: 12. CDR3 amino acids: CASSRRGRTGLETQYF. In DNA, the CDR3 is TGTGCCAGCAGTAGGAGGGGGAGGACAGGGTTAGAGACCCAGTACTTC.

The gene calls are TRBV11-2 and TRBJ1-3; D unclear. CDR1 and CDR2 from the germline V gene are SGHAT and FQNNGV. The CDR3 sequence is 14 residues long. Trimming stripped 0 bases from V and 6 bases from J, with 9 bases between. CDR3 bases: TGTGCCAGCAGCTTAGAGGGGAGGGAAAACACCATATATTTT. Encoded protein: CASSLEGRENTIYF.

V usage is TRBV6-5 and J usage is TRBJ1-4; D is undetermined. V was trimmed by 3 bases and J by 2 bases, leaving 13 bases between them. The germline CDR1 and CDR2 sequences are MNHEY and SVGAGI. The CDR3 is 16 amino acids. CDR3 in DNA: TGTGCCAGCAGTTATCAGGTTATGGGCACTAATGAAAAACTGTTTTTT. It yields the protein CASSYQVMGTNEKLFF.

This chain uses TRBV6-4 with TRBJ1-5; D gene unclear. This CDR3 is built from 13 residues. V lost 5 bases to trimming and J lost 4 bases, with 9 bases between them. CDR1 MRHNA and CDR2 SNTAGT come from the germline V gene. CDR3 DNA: TGTGCCAGCAGTAACGACGGGAATCAGCCCCAGCATTTT. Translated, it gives CASSNDGNQPQHF.

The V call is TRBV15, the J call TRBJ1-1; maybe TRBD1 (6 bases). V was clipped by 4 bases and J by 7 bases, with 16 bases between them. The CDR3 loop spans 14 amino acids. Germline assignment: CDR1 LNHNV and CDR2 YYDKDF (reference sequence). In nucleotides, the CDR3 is TGTGCCACCAGCACCCCTCAGCGAGGGGGTGAAGCTTTCTTT. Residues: CATSTPQRGGEAFF.

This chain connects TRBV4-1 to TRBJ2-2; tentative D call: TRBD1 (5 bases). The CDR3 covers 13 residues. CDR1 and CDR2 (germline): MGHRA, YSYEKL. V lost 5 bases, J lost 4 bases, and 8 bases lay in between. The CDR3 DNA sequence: TGCGCCAGCAGCTTTGACAGCACCGGGGAGCTGTTTTTT. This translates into CASSFDSTGELFF.

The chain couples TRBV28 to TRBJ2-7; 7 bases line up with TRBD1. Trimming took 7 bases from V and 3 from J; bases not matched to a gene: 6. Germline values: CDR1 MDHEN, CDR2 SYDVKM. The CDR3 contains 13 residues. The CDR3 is CASNPGQSYEQYF. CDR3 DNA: TGTGCCAGCAACCCGGGACAGAGCTACGAGCAGTACTTC.

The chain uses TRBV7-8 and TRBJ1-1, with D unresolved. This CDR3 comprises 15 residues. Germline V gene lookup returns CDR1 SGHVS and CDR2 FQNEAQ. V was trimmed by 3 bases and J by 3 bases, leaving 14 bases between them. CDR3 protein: CASSFPGVGHTEAFF. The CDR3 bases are TGTGCCAGCAGCTTTCCCGGGGTAGGGCACACTGAAGCTTTCTTT.

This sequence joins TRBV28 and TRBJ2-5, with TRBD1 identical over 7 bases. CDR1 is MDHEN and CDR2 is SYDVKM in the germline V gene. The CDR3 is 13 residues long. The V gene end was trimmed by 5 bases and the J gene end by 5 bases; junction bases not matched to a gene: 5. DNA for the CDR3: TGTGCCAGCAGTCGACAGGGTGCGGAGACCCAGTACTTC. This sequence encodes CASSRQGAETQYF.

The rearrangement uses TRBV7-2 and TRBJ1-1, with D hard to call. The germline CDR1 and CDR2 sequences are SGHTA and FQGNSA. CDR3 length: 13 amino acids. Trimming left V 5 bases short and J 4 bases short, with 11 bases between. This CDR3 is CASSPRVGTEAFF. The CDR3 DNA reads TGTGCCAGCAGCCCTCGGGTGGGCACTGAAGCTTTCTTT. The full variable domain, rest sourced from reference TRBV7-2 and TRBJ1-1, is GAGVSQSPSNKVTEKGKDVELRCDPISGHTALYWYRQSLGQGLEFLIYFQGNSAPDKSGLPSDRFSAERTGGSVSTLTIQRTQQEDSAVYLCASSPRVGTEAFFGQGTRLTVV.

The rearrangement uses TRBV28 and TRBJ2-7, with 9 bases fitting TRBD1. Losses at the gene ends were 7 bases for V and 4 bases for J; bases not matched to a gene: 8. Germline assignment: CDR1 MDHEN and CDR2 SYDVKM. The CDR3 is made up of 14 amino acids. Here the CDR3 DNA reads TGTGCCAGCAAATTGGGGACAGGGAATTACGAGCAGTACTTC. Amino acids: CASKLGTGNYEQYF. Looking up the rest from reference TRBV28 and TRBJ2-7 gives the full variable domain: DVKVTQSSRYLVKRTGEKVFLECVQDMDHENMFWYRQDPGLGLRLIYFSYDVKMKEKGDIPEGYSVSREKKERFSLILESASTNQTSMYLCASKLGTGNYEQYFGPGTRLTVT.

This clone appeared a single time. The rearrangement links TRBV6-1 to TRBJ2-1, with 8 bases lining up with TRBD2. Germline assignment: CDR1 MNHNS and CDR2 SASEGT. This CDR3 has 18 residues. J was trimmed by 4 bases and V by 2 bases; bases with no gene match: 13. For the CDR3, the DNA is TGTGCCAGCAGTGAATTATATTGGCGGGGGGATTATTACAATGAGCAGTTCTTC. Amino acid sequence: CASSELYWRGDYYNEQFF.

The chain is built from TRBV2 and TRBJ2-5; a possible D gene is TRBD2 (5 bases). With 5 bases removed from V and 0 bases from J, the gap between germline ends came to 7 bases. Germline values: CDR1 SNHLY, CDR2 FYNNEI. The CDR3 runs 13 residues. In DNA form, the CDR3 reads TGTGCCAGCAGTCCCGGGAACCAAGAGACCCAGTACTTC. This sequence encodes CASSPGNQETQYF.

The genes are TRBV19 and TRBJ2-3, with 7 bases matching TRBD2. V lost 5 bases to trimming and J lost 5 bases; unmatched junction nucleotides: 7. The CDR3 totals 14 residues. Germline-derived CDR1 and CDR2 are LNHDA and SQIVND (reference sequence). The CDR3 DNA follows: TGTGCCAGTAGTCCCCTTTGGGGGGGAGATACGCAGTATTTT. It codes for CASSPLWGGDTQYF.